This TCR beta chain is drawn from a study of shared clonotypes between healthy human individuals. The wider study: Per donor, three plates held CD4 naive cells, three held CD4 memory, two held CD8 naive and one held CD8 memory.

As to this clone: Its antigen is currently unknown.

Per the authors' pipeline: Junction-only immunoSEQ data arrived without quality scores, meaning filtering differed. This table comes from immunoSEQ multiplex PCR, and its TCRdb copy is limited to in-frame clones, with some not included. V and J calls and clone size are copied from that table; D and trimming were computed from the DNA. Of a few million clones listed, over 85% are singletons. Overall study findings and caveats: Expectations were that clonotype sharing among donors would be affected by sequencing depth. Naive subsets usually exceeded memory subsets in estimated richness.

Trimming took 6 bases from V and 2 from J, leaving 17 bases between them. The CDR3 is 15 amino acids. The germline V gene has CDR1 LNHDA and CDR2 SQIVND (reference sequence). This chain joins TRBV19 and TRBJ2-7, with TRBD1 as a possible D gene (6 bases). The sequenced material came from naive CD4+ T cells sorted from blood. Sample subset: CD45RA+ positively selected. The sequence was obtained from a man between 18 and 29 years old in good health. CDR3 residues: CASSSTRQGTYEQYF. The CDR3 DNA reads TGTGCCAGTAGCTCCACGAGGCAGGGGACCTACGAGCAGTACTTC.